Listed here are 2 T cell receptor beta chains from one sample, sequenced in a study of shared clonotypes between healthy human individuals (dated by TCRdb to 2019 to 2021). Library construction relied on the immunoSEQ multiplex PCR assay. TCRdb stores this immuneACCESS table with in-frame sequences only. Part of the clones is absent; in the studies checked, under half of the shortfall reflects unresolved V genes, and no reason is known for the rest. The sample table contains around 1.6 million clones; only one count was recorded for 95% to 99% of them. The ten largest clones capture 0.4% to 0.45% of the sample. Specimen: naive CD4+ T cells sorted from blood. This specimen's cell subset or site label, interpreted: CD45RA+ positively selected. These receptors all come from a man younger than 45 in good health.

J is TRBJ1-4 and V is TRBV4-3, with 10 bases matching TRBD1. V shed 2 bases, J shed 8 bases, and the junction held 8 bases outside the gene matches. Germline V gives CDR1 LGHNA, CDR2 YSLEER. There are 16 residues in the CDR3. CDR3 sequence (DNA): TGCGCCAGCAGCCAACGTGGGACAGGGGTTAGGGAAAAACTGTTTTTT. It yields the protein CASSQRGTGVREKLFF.

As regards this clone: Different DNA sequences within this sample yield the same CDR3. The CDR3, as DNA: TGCGCCAGCAGTGGACAGGGGAATCAGCCCCAGCATTTT. It encodes CASSGQGNQPQHF. The rearrangement links TRBV10-2 to TRBJ1-5; 8 nucleotides align to TRBD1. Germline CDR1 WSHSY, CDR2 SAAADI. The trim removed 4 bases at V and 4 bases at J, leaving 0 bases unmatched. The CDR3 loop spans 13 amino acids.